This TCR beta chain was found in a study of memory CD4+ T cells and cytomegalovirus serostatus. Study-level information: Healthy Belgian adult donors included nine or ten CMV-positive and approximately 25 CMV-negative people.

The sort gate was single viable CD3+CD4+CD8-CD45RO+ cells for memory CD4+ T cells. CMV serostatus came from serum IgG against pp150, pp28, p38, p52. After thawing, CD4+ T cells were positively selected. In its sample, this clone was seen many times. The CDR3 has 16 residues. After removal of 2 bases from V and 0 bases from J, the junction contained 8 bases not matched to a gene. Per the germline V gene, CDR1 is SGHRS and CDR2 is YFSETQ. Original analysis: Out-of-frame sequences were removed, leaving 2 million or so distinct TCRbeta sequences. Here immunoSEQ multiplex PCR was the method, and the copy in TCRdb shows in-frame clones only, minus some. V and J calls and clone size follow that table, whereas D and trimming were derived from the DNA. The repertoire consists of about 58,000 clones, with more than 70% occurring once and the leading ten covering 0.5%.

Sequenced: memory CD4+ T cells from blood. The receptor's source is an adult in good health and CMV-seronegative. Some clones in this sample may be carry-over from other donors' samples. The rearrangement uses TRBV5-1 and TRBJ2-7; 7 nucleotides match TRBD1. CDR3 in amino acids: CASSFNRGLSSYEQYF. The CDR3 nucleotides read TGCGCCAGCAGCTTCAACAGGGGTCTGAGCTCCTACGAGCAGTACTTC.